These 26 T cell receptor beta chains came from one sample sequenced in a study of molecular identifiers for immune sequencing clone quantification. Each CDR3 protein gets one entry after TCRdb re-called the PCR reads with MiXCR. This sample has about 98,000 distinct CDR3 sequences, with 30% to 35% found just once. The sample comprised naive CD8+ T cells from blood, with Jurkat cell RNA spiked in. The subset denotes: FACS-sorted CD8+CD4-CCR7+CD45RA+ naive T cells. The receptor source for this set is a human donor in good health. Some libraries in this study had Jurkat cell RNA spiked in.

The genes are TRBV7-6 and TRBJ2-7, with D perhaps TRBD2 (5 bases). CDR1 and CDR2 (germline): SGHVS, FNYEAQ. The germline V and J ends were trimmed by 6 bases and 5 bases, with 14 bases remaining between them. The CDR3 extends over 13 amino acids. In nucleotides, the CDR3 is TGTGCCAGCAGTTCACCCCCGAGGGACGAGCAGTACTTC. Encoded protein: CASSSPPRDEQYF.

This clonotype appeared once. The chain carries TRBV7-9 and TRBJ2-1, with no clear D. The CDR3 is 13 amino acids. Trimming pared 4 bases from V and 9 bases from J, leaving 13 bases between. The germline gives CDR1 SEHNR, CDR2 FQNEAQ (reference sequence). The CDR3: CASSSIQSGEQFF. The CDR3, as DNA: TGTGCCAGCAGCTCCATCCAAAGTGGTGAGCAGTTCTTC. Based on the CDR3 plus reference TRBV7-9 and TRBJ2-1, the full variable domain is DTGVSQNPRHKITKRGQNVTFRCDPISEHNRLYWYRQTLGQGPEFLTYFQNEAQLEKSRLLSDRFSAERPKGSFSTLEIQRTEQGDSAMYLCASSSIQSGEQFFGPGTRLTVL.

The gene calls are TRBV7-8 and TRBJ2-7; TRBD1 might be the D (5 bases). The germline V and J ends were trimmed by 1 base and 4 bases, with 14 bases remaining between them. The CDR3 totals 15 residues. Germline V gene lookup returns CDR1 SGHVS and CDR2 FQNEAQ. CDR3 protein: CASSLGWGQAYEQYF. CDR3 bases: TGTGCCAGCAGCTTAGGGTGGGGCCAGGCGTACGAGCAGTACTTC.

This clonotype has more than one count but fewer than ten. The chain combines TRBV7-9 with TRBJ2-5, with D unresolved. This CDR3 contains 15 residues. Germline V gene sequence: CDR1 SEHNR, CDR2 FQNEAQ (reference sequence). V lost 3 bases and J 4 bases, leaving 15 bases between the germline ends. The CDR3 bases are TGTGCCAGCAGCTTCCGGGTCAAAAACCCAGAGACCCAGTACTTC. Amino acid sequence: CASSFRVKNPETQYF.

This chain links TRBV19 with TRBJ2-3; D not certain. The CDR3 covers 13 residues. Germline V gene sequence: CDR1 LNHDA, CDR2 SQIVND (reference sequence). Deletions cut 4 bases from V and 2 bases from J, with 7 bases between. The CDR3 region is CASSTAFTDTQYF. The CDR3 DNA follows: TGTGCCAGTAGTACTGCTTTCACAGATACGCAGTATTTT.

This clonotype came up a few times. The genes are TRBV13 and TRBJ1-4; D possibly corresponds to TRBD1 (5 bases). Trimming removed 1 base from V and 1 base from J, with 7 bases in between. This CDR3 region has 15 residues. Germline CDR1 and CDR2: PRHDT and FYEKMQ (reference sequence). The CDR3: CASSLAGGTNEKLFF. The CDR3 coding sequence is TGTGCCAGCAGCTTAGCGGGGGGAACTAATGAAAAACTGTTTTTT.

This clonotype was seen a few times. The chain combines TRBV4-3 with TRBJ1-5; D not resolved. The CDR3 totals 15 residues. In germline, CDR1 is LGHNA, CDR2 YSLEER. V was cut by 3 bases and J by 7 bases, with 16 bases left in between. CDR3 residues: CASSHDLFSLQPQHF. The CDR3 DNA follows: TGCGCCAGCAGCCATGATCTCTTCTCACTGCAGCCCCAGCATTTT.

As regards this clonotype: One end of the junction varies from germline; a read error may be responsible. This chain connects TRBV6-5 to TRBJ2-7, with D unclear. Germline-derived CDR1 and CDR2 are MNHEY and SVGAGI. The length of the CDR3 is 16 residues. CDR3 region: CASSYSSLGRFDEQCF. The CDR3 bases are TGTGCCAGCAGTTACTCTTCGTTGGGCAGGTTCGACGAGCAGTGCTTC.

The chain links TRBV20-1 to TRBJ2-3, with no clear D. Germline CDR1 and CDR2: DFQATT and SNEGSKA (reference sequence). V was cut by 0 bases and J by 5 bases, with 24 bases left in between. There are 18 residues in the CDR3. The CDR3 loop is CSAREPQGSPGLGDTQYF. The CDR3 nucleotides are TGCAGTGCTAGAGAACCACAAGGGTCACCGGGTTTAGGAGATACGCAGTATTTT.

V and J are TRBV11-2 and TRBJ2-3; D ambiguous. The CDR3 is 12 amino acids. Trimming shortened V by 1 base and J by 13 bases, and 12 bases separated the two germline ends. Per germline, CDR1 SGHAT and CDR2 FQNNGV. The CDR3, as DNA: TGTGCCAGCAGCTTAGGTATGCTTGCGAAGTATTTT. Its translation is CASSLGMLAKYF.

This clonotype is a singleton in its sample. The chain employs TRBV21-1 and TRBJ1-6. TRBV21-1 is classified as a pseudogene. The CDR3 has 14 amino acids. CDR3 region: CVSSKVAGWTPLHF. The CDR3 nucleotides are TGTGTCAGCAGCAAAGTGGCAGGCTGGACGCCCCTCCACTTT.

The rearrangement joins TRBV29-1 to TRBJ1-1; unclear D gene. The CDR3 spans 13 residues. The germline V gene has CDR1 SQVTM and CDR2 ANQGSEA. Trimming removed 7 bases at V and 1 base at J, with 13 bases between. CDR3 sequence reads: CSDWAGGNTEAFF. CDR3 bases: TGCAGCGATTGGGCGGGCGGGAACACTGAAGCTTTCTTT.

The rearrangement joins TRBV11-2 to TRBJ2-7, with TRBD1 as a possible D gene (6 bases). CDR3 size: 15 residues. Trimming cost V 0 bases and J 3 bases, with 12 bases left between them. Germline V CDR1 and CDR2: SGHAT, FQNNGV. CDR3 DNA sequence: TGTGCCAGCAGCTTAGAGTCCCGGGACATCTACGAGCAGTACTTC. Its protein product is CASSLESRDIYEQYF.

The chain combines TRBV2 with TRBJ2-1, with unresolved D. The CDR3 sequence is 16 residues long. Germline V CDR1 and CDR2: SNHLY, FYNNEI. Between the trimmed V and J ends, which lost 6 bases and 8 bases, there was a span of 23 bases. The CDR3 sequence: CASSVSPGTLRDEQFF. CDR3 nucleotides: TGTGCCAGCAGCGTTTCTCCGGGCACCCTCCGCGATGAGCAGTTCTTC.

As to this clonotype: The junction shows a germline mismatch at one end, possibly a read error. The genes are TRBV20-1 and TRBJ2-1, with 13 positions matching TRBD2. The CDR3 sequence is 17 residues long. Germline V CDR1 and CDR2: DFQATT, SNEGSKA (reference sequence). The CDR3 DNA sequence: TGCAGTGCCTGGGGACTAGCGGGACCCTTGGGCTACGATGAGCAGTTCTTC. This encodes CSAWGLAGPLGYDEQFF.

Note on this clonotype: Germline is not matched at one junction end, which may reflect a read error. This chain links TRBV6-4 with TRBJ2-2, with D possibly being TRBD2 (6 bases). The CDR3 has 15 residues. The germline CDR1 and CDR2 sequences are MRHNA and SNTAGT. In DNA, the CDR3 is TGTGCCAGCAGAGTATTAGCGGAGGACACCGGGGAGCTGTTATTT. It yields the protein CASRVLAEDTGELLF.

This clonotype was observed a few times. The CDR3 loop reads CASSLPGGYREQYF. For the CDR3, the DNA is TGCGCCAGCAGCCTTCCAGGGGGTTACCGCGAGCAGTACTTC. This sequence joins TRBV5-1 and TRBJ2-7, with 7 bases identical to TRBD1. Germline assignment: CDR1 SGHRS and CDR2 YFSETQ. Trimming cost V 4 bases and J 6 bases; bases outside gene matches: 10. This CDR3 spans 14 amino acids.

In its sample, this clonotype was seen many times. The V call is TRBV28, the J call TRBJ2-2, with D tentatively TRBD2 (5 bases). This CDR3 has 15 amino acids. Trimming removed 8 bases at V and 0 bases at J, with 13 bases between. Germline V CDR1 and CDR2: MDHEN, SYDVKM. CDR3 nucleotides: TGTGCCAGCGAGGAGGTCGGGGCGAACACCGGGGAGCTGTTTTTT. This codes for CASEEVGANTGELFF.

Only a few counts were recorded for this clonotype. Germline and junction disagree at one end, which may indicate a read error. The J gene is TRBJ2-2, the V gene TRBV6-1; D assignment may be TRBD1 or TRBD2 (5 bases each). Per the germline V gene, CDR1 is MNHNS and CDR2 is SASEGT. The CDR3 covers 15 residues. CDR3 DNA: TGTGCCACCGTCAGGGCAGATGGAGTTGCCGGGGAGCTGCTTTTT. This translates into CATVRADGVAGELLF.

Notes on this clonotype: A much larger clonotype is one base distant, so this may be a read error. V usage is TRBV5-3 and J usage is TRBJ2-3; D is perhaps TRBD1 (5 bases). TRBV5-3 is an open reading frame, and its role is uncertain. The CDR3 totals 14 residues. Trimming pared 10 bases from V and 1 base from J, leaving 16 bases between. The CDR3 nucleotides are TGTGCCGGCAGCTTGGAAGGGGGCACAGATACGCAGTATTTT. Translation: CAGSLEGGTDTQYF.

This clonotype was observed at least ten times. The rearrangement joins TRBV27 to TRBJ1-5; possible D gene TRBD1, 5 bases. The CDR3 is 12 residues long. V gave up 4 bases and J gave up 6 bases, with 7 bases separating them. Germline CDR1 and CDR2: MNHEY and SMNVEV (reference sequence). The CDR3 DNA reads TGTGCCAGCAGTTCCGGGGGTCAGCCCCAGCATTTT. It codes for CASSSGGQPQHF.

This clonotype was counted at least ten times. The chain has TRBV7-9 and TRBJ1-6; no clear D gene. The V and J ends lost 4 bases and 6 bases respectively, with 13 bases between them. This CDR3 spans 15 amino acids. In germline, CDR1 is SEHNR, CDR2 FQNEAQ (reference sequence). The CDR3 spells CASSSAHNFNSPLHF. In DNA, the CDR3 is TGTGCCAGCAGCTCTGCTCACAATTTTAATTCACCCCTCCACTTT.

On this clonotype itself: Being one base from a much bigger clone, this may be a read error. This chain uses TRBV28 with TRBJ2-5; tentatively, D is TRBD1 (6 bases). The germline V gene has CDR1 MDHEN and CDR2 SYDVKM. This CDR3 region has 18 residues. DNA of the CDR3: TGTGCCGGCAGTTTTGGGTCCCTTGCGTACAGGGAACGAGAGACCCAGTACTTC. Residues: CAGSFGSLAYRERETQYF.

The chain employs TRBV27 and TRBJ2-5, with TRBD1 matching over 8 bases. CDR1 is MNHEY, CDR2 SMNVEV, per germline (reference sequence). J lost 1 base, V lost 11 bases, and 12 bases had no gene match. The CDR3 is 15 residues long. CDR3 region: CAAGVGTGFQETQYF. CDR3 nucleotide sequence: TGTGCCGCCGGCGTCGGGACAGGATTCCAAGAGACCCAGTACTTC.

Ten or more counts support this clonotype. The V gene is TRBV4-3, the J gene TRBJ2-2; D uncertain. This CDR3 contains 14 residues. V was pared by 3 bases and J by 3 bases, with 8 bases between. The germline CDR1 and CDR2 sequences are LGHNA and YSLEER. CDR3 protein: CASSQNFDTGELFF. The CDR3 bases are TGCGCCAGCAGCCAGAATTTCGACACCGGGGAGCTGTTTTTT.

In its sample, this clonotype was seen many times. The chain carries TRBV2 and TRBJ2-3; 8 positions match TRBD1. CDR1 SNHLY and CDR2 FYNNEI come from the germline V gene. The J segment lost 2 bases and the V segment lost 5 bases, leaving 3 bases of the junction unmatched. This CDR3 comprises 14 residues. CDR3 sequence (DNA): TGTGCCAGCAGTAGGACAGGGTCCACAGATACGCAGTATTTT. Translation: CASSRTGSTDTQYF.